This TCR beta chain was recovered during a study of spatial heterogeneity in lung cancer (dated by TCRdb to about 2019). Context from the whole study: The donors were approximately 70 patients from the lung TRACERx cohort who had early-stage, untreated non-small cell lung cancer. Follow-up PBMC samples were sequenced whenever the samples were available, and the median time to follow-up was two to three years after resection. Beta-chain transcripts were consistently detected in greater numbers than alpha-chain transcripts, which likely reflects a higher abundance of beta-chain transcripts. In the raw uncorrected reads, each unique combination of TCR and UMI appeared more than ten times on average. The study quantitatively compared TCR alpha and beta repertoires across multiple tumor regions, matched nontumor lung and blood in non-small cell lung cancer. Nonsynonymous mutation counts, determined by whole-exome sequencing of tumor tissue, were related to features of the TCR repertoire. Both alpha and beta chains were TCR-sequenced in samples taken at surgery, namely 220 tumor regions, around 64 matched nontumor lung samples and about 54 PBMC samples.

What the authors observed across the whole study: Only 14 patients were included in comparisons of baseline and follow-up blood repertoires. Ubiquitous expanded tumor TCRs were detected in blood more often at tumor resection than at routine follow-up. Confirming at a functional level the hypothesis that regional TCRs recognize regional mutations was considered to require additional single-cell paired TCR alpha and beta sequencing.

The time point label corresponds to: blood at routine non-recurrence follow-up after resection. Without any cell sorting, TCR sequencing was performed on whole RNA extracted either from tumor and nontumor lung tissue or from cryopreserved PBMC samples. A patient was chosen for TCR sequencing only when enough RNA was available from at least two tumor regions. This clonotype has just a few counts. Its recognized antigen is unknown. Base-call qualities are not available, and no considerably larger clone is one nucleotide away. Libraries came from 5' RACE. The run used a NextSeq 500. To allow correction of PCR and sequencing errors, the TCR library protocol tagged every TCR cDNA molecule with a unique molecular identifier. The original pipeline was this. Decombinator tools were used for TCR identification, UMI-based error correction and CDR3 extraction. TCRs above a frequency of 2 per 1,000, corresponding to the top 1% of the tumor frequency distribution, were defined as expanded. Renyi diversity was calculated using the R vegan package after each repertoire was subsampled 100 times to 5,000 TCRs. CDR3 similarity networks were constructed using string-kernel similarity of amino acid triplets, with links drawn between CDR3s whose pairwise similarity was above 0.82. Starting from the raw public reads, TCRdb applied fastp trimming at Q25, assembled clones with MiXCR and retained in-frame beta chains. CDR3 protein sequences are deduplicated, and each keeps its most common genes and DNA. TCRdb, not the original authors, processed these V and J calls. The sample data list about 32,000 distinct CDR3 sequences, and about 10% of these were observed just once. Roughly 29% of the sample is in the top ten clones.

The sequences come from PBMCs, collected at follow-up. The sequence was collected from a female donor with early-stage non-small cell lung cancer.

The nucleotides read TGTGCCAGCAGCCCGCGGGGACTAGCGATTGGTACGCAGTATTTT. Its protein reads: CASSPRGLAIGTQYF. Rearrangement joined TRBV5-4 to TRBJ2-3, with 10 central nucleotides matching TRBD2. Including the terminal cysteine and phenylalanine, the CDR3 comprises 15 residues. The entry retains the CDR3 DNA only, 45 bases that are in frame from base 1. CDR1 and CDR2 were assigned from the germline V gene (reference sequence) as SGHNT and YYREEE. V lost 4 bases and J lost 8 bases, and the count of bases not matched to a germline gene is 10. Beyond the CDR3, the reference TRBV5-4 and TRBJ2-3 genes provide the residues; the full variable domain reads: ETGVTQSPTHLIKTRGQQVTLRCSSQSGHNTVSWYQQALGQGPQFIFQYYREEENGRGNFPPRFSGLQFPNYSSELNVNALELDDSALYLCASSPRGLAIGTQYFGPGTRLTVL.